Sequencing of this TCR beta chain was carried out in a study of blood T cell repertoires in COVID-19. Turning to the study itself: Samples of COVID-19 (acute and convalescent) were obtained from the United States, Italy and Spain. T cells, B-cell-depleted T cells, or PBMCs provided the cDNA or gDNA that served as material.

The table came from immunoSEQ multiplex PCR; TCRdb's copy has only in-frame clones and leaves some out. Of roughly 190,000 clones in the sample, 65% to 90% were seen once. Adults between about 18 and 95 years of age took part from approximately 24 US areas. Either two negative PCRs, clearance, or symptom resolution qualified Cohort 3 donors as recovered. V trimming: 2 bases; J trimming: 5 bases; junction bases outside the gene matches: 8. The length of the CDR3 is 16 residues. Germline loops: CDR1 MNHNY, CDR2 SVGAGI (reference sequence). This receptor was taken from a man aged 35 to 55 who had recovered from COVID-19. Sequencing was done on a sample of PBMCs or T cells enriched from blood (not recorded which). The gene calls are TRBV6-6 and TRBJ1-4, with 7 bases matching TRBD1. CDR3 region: CASSYPPGQLNEKLFF. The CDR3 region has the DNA TGTGCCAGCAGTTACCCTCCGGGACAGTTAAATGAAAAACTGTTTTTT.